The rows below give T cell receptor beta chains drawn from one sample of a study of regulatory T cells in long-lasting Graves disease. TCRdb called the multiplex PCR reads again in MiXCR, with one record for every CDR3 protein. The sample lists some 370,000 distinct CDR3 sequences; under 25% were seen once. Sequencing was performed on peripheral blood mononuclear cells (PBMCs), taken when the disease was refractory, from a patient treated with antithyroid drugs. These receptors were obtained from a female donor with Graves disease. Each CDR3 is given with its conserved first and last residue. A D gene is named only where the DNA matches it firmly. Rows give clone size only sometimes, using once, few, many, or a class for an expanded clone.

size,V,J,D,length,DNA,CDR3
many,TRBV12-3/TRBV12-4,TRBJ1-2,TRBD1,14,TGTGCCAGCAGTCCCTACAGGGGTGTCGATGGCTACACCTTC,CASSPYRGVDGYTF
-,TRBV14,TRBJ2-1,-,14,TGTGCCAGCAGAGAAAAGGGATCCTACAATGAGCAGTTCTTC,CASREKGSYNEQFF
few,TRBV7-2,TRBJ2-2,TRBD2,14,TGTGCCAGCAGCCCCCGGGGGGAGTTGGGGGAGCTGTTTTTT,CASSPRGELGELFF
many,TRBV27,TRBJ2-6,TRBD2,17,TGTGCCAGCAGTTTATCAGGGAGGGCTTTTGGGGCCAACGTCCTGACTTTC,CASSLSGRAFGANVLTF
few,TRBV30,TRBJ2-7,TRBD1,15,TGTGCCTGGAGTGTCCTAGGGACAGGGGCGGTCGAGCAGTACTTC,CAWSVLGTGAVEQYF
-,TRBV12-3/TRBV12-4,TRBJ1-5,TRBD1,15,TGTGCCAGCAGCTTAAGCATTGGGACAGTGGAGCCCCAGCATTTT,CASSLSIGTVEPQHF
-,TRBV6-2/TRBV6-3,TRBJ1-3,-,13,TGTGCCAGCAGTTCCAACTCTGGAAACACCATATATTTT,CASSSNSGNTIYF
many,TRBV2,TRBJ1-5,-,17,TGTGCCAGCAGCGGTGACGGAGACCCGTATAGCAATCAGCCCCAGCATTTT,CASSGDGDPYSNQPQHF
-,TRBV7-9,TRBJ2-3,TRBD2,19,TGTGCCAGCAGCTTAGCCGGGACTAGCGGGAGTTACCGCACAGATACGCAGTATTTT,CASSLAGTSGSYRTDTQYF
few,TRBV3-1,TRBJ2-2,TRBD2,19,TGTGCCAGCAGCCAAGGGATATTAGCGGGCCTATCCCACACCGGGGAGCTGTTTTTT,CASSQGILAGLSHTGELFF
many,TRBV12-3/TRBV12-4,TRBJ1-3,-,17,TGTGCCAGCAGGCGCTCGGGACAAAGATACTCTGGAAACACCATATATTTT,CASRRSGQRYSGNTIYF
-,TRBV20-1,TRBJ2-3,-,19,TGCAGTGCTAGAGATCCAATACGGGGGGCCACCCATTGGACAGATACGCAGTATTTT,CSARDPIRGATHWTDTQYF
-,TRBV28,TRBJ2-1,TRBD2,18,TGTGCCAGCAGCCGGGGGGGACAAGACTTCTTCTCCTACAATGAGCAGTTCTTC,CASSRGGQDFFSYNEQFF
many,TRBV12-3/TRBV12-4,TRBJ2-2,-,15,TGTGCCAGCAGTGAATCCGGGACTTTCACCGGGGAGCTGTTTTTT,CASSESGTFTGELFF